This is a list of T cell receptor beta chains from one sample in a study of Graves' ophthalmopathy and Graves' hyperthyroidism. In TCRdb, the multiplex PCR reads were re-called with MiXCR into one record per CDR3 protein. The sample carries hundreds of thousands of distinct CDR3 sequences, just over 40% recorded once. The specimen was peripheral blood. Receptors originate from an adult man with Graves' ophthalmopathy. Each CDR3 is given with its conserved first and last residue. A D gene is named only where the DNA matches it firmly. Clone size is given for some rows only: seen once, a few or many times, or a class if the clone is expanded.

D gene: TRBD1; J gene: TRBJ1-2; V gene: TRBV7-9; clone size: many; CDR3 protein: CASRLGQALSSGYTF
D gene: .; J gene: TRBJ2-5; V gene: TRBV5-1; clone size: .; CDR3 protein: CASSSGRVGETQYF
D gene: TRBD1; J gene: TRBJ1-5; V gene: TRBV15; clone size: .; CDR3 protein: CATSSPGTGVSNQPQHF
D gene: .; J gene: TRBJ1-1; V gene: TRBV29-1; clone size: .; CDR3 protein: CSGRRAVNTEAFF
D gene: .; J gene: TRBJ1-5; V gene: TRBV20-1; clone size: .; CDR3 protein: CSARTSVGRINTSNQPQHF
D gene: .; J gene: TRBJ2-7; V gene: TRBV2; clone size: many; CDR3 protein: CASGGQAAITSEQYF
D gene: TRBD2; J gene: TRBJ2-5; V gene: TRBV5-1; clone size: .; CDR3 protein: CASSSGTTHSETQYF
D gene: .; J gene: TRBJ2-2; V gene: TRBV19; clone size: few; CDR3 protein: CASSLSGRGFETGELFF
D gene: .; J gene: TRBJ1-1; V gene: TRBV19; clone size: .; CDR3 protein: CASSPRRGRGNTEAFF
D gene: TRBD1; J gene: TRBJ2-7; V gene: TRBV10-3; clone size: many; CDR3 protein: CAISGPGQGVTYEQYF
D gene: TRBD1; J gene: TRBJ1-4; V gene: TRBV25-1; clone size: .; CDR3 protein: CASSERGTGIGRLFF
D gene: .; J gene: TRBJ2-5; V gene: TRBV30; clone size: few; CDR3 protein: CAWAHLVGEGETQYF
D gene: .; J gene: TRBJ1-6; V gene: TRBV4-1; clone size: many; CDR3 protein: CASSQEPRNSPLHF
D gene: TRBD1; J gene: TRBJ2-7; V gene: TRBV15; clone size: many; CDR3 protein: CATSPRQGLGEQYF
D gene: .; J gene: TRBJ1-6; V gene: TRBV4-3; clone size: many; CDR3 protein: CASSQGPAPLHF
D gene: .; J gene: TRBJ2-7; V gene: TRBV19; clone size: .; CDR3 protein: CASWTGDPYEQYF
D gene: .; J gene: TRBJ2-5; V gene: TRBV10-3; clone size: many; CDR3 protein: CAISEMKGTETQYF
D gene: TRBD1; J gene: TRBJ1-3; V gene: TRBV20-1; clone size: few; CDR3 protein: CSAHRGNTIYF
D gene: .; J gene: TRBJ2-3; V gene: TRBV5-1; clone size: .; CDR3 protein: CASRSGASTDTQYF
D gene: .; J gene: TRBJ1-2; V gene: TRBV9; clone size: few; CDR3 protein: CASSVRERVGNYGYTF
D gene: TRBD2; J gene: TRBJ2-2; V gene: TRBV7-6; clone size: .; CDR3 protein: CASKLAGVSGELFF
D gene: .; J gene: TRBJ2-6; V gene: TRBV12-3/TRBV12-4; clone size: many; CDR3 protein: CASRASWGANVLTF
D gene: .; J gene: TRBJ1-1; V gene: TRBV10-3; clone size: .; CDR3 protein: CASSSVDRTGEAFF
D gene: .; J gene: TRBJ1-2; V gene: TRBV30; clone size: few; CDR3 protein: CAWSTGGHYGYTF
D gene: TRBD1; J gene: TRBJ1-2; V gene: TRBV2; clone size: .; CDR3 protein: CASSADGTGVGYGYTF
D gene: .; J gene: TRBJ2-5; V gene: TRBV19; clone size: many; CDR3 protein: CASSPTGRGETQYF
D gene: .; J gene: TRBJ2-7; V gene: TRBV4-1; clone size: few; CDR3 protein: CASRVVDRSYEQYF
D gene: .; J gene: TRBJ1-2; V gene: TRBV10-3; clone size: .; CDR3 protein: CATSSPVAAGGYTF
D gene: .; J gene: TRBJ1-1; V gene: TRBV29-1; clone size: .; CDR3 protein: CSVLRGRGTEAFF
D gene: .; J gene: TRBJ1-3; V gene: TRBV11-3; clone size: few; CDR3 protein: CASSLTDGNTIYF
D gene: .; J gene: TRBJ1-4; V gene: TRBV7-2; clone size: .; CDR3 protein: CASSLKSGASPQKLFF
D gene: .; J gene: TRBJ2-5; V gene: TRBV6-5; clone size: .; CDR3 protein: CASRRQGGQETQYF
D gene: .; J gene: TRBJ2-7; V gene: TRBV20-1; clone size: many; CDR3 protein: CSATLYEVEQYF